This T cell receptor beta chain emerged from a study of control samples from healthy donors and cancer patients. J gave up 4 bases and V 3 bases, and 7 bases lay outside the gene matches. The CDR3 is 15 amino acids. The germline CDR1 and CDR2 sequences are ENHRY and SYGVKD. A single count supports this clone. TCRdb's copy holds only in-frame clones and misses some; the assay was immunoSEQ multiplex PCR. The sample holds about 94,000 clones, about nine tenths seen once. The V and J genes are TRBV10-3 and TRBJ2-7; TRBD1 matches at 9 bases. This TCR was sampled from a woman between 18 and 30 years old in good health. Sequenced material: blood. This CDR3 is CAISETGTGFYEQYF. The CDR3 bases are TGTGCCATCAGTGAAACCGGGACAGGGTTTTACGAGCAGTACTTC.